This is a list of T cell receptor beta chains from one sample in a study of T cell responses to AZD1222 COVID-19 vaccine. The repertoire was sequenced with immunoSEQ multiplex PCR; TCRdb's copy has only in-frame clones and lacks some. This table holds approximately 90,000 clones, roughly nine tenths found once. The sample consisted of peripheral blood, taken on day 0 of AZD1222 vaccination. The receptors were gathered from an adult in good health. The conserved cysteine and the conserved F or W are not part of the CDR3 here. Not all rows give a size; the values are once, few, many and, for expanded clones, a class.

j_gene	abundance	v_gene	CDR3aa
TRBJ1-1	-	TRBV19	ASSMQIRSEAF
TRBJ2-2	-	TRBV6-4	ASSKTGASTGELF
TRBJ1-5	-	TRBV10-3	AIASDRGLSNQPQH
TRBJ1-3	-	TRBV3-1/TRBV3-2	ASSHRGRAGNTIY
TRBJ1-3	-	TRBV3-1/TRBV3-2	ASSQERHSGNTIY
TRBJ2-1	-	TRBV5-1	ASSLLAVGGDEQF
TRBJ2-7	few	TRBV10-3	AISESEAASAYEQY
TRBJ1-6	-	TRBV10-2	ASSDVSRSYNSPLH
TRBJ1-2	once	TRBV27	ASRDGQGNYGYT
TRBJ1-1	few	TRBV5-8	ASRNDRNTEAF
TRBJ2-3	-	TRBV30	AWSGHYAGYRADTQY
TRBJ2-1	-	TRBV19	ASSAKGRTGSLSYNEQF
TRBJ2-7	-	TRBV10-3	AISEGLAYEQY
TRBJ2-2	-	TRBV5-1	ASSLPPGTDYTGELF
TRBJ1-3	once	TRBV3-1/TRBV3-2	ASSHGGSSSGNTIY
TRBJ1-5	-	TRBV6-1	ASSGDRALSNQPQH
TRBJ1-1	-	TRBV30	AWTYGVNTEAF
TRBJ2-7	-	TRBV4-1	ASSQDEYYEQY
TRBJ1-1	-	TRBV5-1	ASGTTAGKTEAF
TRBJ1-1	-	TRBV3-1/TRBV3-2	ASSNGMNTEAF
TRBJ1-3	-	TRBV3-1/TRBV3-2	ASTQLDKSSGNTIY
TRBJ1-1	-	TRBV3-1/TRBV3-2	ASSPGHQNTEAF
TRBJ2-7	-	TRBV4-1	ASSHNTDGIYEQY
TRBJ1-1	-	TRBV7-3	ASSLRGANTEAF
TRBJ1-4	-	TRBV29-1	SVETGARNEKLF
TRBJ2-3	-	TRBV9	ASSVAAGELADTQY
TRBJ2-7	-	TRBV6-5	ATGPGRYEQY
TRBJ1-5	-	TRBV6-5	ASSKDRGGNQPQH
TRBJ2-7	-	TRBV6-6	ASSTYRLYEQY
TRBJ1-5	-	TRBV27	ASSLTGTGMQPQH
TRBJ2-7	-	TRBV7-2	ASSLEGGARYEQY
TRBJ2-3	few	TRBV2	ASSLDFLGTDTQY
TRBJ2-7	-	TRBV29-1	SVEIRSTRESSYEQY
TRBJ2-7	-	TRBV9	ASSADPGTNPIYEQY
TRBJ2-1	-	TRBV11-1	ASSLGTGTLYNEQF
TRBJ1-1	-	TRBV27	ASSSTHQGLNTEAF
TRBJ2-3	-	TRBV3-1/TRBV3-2	ASSQDRGGTQY
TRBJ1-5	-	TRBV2	ASRQTEVSQPQH
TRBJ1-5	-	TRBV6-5	ASSRDRDGSQPQH
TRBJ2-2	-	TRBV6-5	ASRVLAPNTGELF
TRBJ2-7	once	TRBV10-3	AISEDYEQY
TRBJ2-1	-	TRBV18	ASSRQGHYNEQF
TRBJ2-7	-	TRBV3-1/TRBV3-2	ASSSTLPTTTGGNYEQY
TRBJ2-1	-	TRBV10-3	AIRPTARNEQF
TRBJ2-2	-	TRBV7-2	ASRSGGGGTGELF
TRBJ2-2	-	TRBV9	ASSVGGAGTGELF
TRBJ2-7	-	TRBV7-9	ASSLAPQGKAYEQY
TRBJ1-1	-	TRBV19	ASSEGYTEAF